This T cell receptor (beta chain) comes out of a study of shared clonotypes between healthy human individuals. General study points: Among a handful of donors, roughly 5% of naive CD4 clonotypes were found in common. Clonotypes which were not shared had lower generation probabilities than clonotypes that all four donors shared.

Clones were read by immunoSEQ multiplex PCR, and TCRdb kept only the in-frame ones, dropping some. The data contain around 200,000 clones, around 63% of them singletons. Looked up from germline, CDR1 is LNHDA and CDR2 is SQIVND (reference sequence). This CDR3 is built from 15 residues. Germline trimming cut 4 bases from V and 6 bases from J; bases unmatched to any gene: 3. With respect to this clone: Its antigen is undetermined.

This sequence joins TRBV19 and TRBJ2-2; 12 bases are shared with TRBD2. The sequencing input was memory CD4+ T cells sorted from blood. Subset specified: CD45RA-negative fraction. The receptor's source is a man between 25 and 39 years old in good health. The CDR3 DNA is TGTGCCAGTAGTACTGCTAGCGGGAGGGCCGGGGAGCTGTTTTTT. Its protein is CASSTASGRAGELFF.